This TCR beta chain was found in a study of cytomegalovirus exposure and HLA in healthy donors. Overall study: The same platform as the roughly 670 first-cohort repertoires was used for the roughly 130 validation repertoires, a later analysis reported.

The V gene lost 3 bases and the J gene lost 6 bases, with 14 bases spanning the gap. Germline V gives CDR1 MRHNA, CDR2 SNTAGT. The CDR3 runs to 15 residues. Study results and caveats: The classifier reportedly diagnosed cytomegalovirus status with high sensitivity and specificity. Later, an analysis found that TCR clusters from the first cohort tended to co-occur in the 130 or so validation repertoires. Listed as cytomegalovirus-associated were 164 TCR beta chains.

This clone has only a few counts. Its antigen remains unidentified. Data came from immunoSEQ multiplex PCR; TCRdb stores just in-frame clones and leaves some out. The top ten clones hold approximately 1% of a sample with approximately 300,000 clones, about 90% of them seen once. This sequence originates from a woman in her thirties in good health and CMV-seropositive. The gene calls are TRBV6-4 and TRBJ2-2; tentatively, D is TRBD1 (6 bases). The specimen sequenced was PBMCs. The chain's CDR3 is CASSEGAKGAGELFF. The DNA of the CDR3 is TGTGCCAGCAGTGAGGGGGCAAAGGGAGCCGGGGAGCTGTTTTTT.